This TCR beta chain was recorded in a study of T-cell reconstitution after alpha-beta-depleted transplantation in children. The germline V gene has CDR1 DFQATT and CDR2 SNEGSKA (reference sequence). V dropped 3 bases and J dropped 0 bases, with 12 bases sitting between them. The CDR3 has 15 residues. As it was prepared, the TCRbeta library received unique molecular identifiers. MiXCR was run by TCRdb on the PCR reads, yielding one entry per CDR3 protein. The sample holds roughly 570,000 distinct CDR3 sequences, 25% to 30% seen once. This clonotype was picked up a small number of times. The starting material was PBMCs, obtained before TCRalphabeta/CD19-depleted stem cell transplant. The clonotype was recovered from a boy younger than two with Wiskott-Aldrich syndrome, due to receive a stem cell transplant. This chain joins TRBV20-1 and TRBJ2-1, with D tentatively TRBD2 (6 bases). The CDR3 region has the DNA TGCAGTGCTAGTGGTGGGAGGAGCTCCTACAATGAGCAGTTCTTC. Protein sequence: CSASGGRSSYNEQFF.